The source of this T cell receptor beta chain is a study of stem cell transplantation in POMP-related autoinflammatory disease. Assay used: immunoSEQ multiplex PCR; TCRdb lists only in-frame clones, some missing. The sample includes more than 20,000 clones, about 81% of them seen just once. V lost 0 bases and J lost 4, with 13 bases in between. Germline-derived CDR1 and CDR2 are SEHNR and FQNEAQ (reference sequence). The length of the CDR3 is 16 residues. The receptor was derived from a human donor with POMP-related autoinflammation and immune dysregulation (PRAID). The input for sequencing was CD4+ T cells from PBMCs, taken before stem cell transplantation. The chain recombines TRBV7-9 with TRBJ2-1; D may be TRBD1 (6 bases). CDR3 loop: CASSLAQGMEYNEQFF. CDR3 in DNA: TGTGCCAGCAGCTTAGCGCAGGGGATGGAGTACAATGAGCAGTTCTTC. The complete variable domain, with remaining parts taken from reference TRBV7-9 and TRBJ2-1, reads DTGVSQNPRHKITKRGQNVTFRCDPISEHNRLYWYRQTLGQGPEFLTYFQNEAQLEKSRLLSDRFSAERPKGSFSTLEIQRTEQGDSAMYLCASSLAQGMEYNEQFFGPGTRLTVL.